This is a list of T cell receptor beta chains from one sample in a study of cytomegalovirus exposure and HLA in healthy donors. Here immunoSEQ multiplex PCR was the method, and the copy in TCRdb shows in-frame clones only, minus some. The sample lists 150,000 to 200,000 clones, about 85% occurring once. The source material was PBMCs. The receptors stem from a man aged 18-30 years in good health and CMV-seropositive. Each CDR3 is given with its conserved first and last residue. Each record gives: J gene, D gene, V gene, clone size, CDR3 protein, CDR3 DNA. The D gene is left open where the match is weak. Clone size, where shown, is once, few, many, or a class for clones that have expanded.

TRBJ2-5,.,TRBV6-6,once,CASSQSGYQETQYF,TGTGCCAGCAGCCAGTCGGGTTACCAAGAGACCCAGTACTTC
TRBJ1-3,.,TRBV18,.,CASSPSGDSGNTIYF,TGTGCCAGCTCACCGTCGGGGGACTCTGGAAACACCATATATTTT
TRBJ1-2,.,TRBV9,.,CASSASWTASYGYTF,TGTGCCAGCAGCGCGTCCTGGACAGCGTCTTATGGCTACACCTTC
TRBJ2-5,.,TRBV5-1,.,CASSLKGSGRETQYF,TGCGCCAGCAGCTTGAAGGGAAGCGGTCGAGAGACCCAGTACTTC
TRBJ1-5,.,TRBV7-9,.,CASSHFQGSNQPQHF,TGTGCCAGCAGCCACTTTCAGGGGAGCAATCAGCCCCAGCATTTT
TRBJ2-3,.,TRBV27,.,CASSLESWSTDTQYF,TGTGCCAGCAGTTTAGAGAGTTGGAGCACAGATACGCAGTATTTT
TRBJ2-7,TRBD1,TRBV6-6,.,CASLSGQGSYEQYF,TGTGCCAGCCTTTCGGGACAGGGCTCCTACGAGCAGTACTTC
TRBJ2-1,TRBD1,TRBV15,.,CATSRDPPGQGANEQFF,TGTGCCACCAGCAGAGATCCCCCGGGACAGGGGGCTAATGAGCAGTTCTTC
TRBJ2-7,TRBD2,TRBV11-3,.,CASSLRKGGISYEQYF,TGTGCCAGCAGCTTAAGGAAGGGAGGGATCTCCTACGAGCAGTACTTC
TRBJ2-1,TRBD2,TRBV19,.,CASSMGRGREEQFF,TGTGCCAGTAGTATGGGACGGGGGAGGGAAGAGCAGTTCTTC
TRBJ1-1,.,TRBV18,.,CASSPLRASGKNTEAFF,TGTGCCAGCTCACCACTGAGAGCATCCGGGAAAAACACTGAAGCTTTCTTT
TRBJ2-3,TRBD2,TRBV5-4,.,CASSLGTSGGPTDTQYF,TGTGCCAGCAGCTTGGGGACTAGCGGGGGGCCCACAGATACGCAGTATTTT
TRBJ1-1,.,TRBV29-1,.,CSVTDTLNTEAFF,TGCAGCGTCACCGACACCTTGAACACTGAAGCTTTCTTT
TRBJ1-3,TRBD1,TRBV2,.,CASSADRASVTIYF,TGTGCCAGCAGCGCGGACAGGGCGAGCGTCACCATATATTTT
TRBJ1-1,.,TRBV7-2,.,CASSLAFLGNTEAFF,TGTGCCAGCAGCTTAGCATTCCTCGGTAACACTGAAGCTTTCTTT
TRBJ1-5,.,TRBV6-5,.,CASSYAGVGDQPQHF,TGTGCCAGCAGTTACGCCGGGGTGGGTGATCAGCCCCAGCATTTT
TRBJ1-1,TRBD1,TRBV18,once,CASSLGTVTEAFF,TGTGCCAGCTCACTCGGGACAGTTACTGAAGCTTTCTTT
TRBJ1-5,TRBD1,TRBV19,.,CASIAQGAGGNQPQHF,TGTGCCAGTATCGCACAGGGGGCGGGCGGCAATCAGCCCCAGCATTTT
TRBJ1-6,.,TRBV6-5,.,CASKNTGSGSPLHF,TGTGCCAGCAAGAACACAGGGTCGGGTTCACCCCTCCACTTT
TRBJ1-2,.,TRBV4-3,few,CASSQERTGFGYGYTF,TGCGCCAGCAGCCAAGAACGAACCGGGTTTGGCTATGGCTACACCTTC
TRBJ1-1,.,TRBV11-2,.,CASSLTRVGTEAFF,TGTGCCAGCAGCTTAACGAGGGTAGGGACTGAAGCTTTCTTT
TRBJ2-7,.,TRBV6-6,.,CASSYTPGTTTYEQYF,TGTGCCAGCAGTTACACCCCCGGGACAACCACTTACGAGCAGTACTTC
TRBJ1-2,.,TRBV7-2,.,CASSRQIREVNYGYTF,TGTGCCAGCAGCCGGCAAATCAGGGAAGTTAACTATGGCTACACCTTC
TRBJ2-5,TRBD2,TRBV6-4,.,CASSKNSGGPETQYF,TGTGCCAGCAGTAAAAATAGCGGGGGGCCGGAGACCCAGTACTTC
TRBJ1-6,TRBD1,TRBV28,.,CASSPGTGDRPLHF,TGTGCCAGCAGCCCCGGGACAGGGGATCGACCCCTCCACTTT
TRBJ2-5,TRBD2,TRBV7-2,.,CASSLSPGGGQETQYF,TGTGCCAGCAGCTTATCCCCGGGGGGGGGCCAAGAGACCCAGTACTTC
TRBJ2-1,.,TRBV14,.,CASSQVALARYNEQFF,TGTGCCAGCAGCCAAGTAGCTCTAGCGCGGTACAATGAGCAGTTCTTC
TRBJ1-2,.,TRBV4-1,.,CASSQGRRRGYTF,TGCGCCAGCAGCCAAGGACGGAGGCGGGGGTACACCTTC
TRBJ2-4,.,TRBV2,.,CASSGDSKNIQYF,TGTGCCAGCAGTGGCGACTCGAAAAACATTCAGTACTTC
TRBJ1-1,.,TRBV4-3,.,CASSQGAGEAFF,TGCGCCAGCAGCCAAGGGGCAGGGGAAGCTTTCTTT
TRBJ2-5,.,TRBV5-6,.,CASSPGQQETQYF,TGTGCCAGCAGCCCCGGACAGCAAGAGACCCAGTACTTC
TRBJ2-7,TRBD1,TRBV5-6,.,CASSQTGAYEQYF,TGTGCCAGCAGCCAGACAGGGGCCTACGAGCAGTACTTC
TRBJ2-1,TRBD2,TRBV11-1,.,CASSLAELAGVNEQFF,TGTGCCAGCAGCTTAGCGGAATTAGCGGGGGTCAATGAGCAGTTCTTC
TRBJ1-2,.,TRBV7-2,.,CASSLGSLSGRDYGYTF,TGTGCCAGCAGCTTAGGATCTTTGTCGGGTCGTGACTATGGCTACACCTTC
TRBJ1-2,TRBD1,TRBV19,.,CASSNPGQGAYGYTF,TGTGCCAGTAGCAACCCGGGACAGGGGGCCTATGGCTACACCTTC
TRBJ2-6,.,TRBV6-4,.,CASSDGGQKSGANVLTF,TGTGCCAGCAGTGACGGTGGCCAGAAGTCTGGGGCCAACGTCCTGACTTTC
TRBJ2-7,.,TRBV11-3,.,CASSFGRAGYEQYF,TGTGCCAGCAGCTTCGGGCGGGCGGGCTACGAGCAGTACTTC
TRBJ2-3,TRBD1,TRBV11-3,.,CASSRDSHSGDTQYF,TGTGCCAGCAGTAGGGACAGTCACAGCGGAGATACGCAGTATTTT
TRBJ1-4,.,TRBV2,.,CASRRGAEKLFF,TGTGCCAGCAGGCGGGGTGCTGAAAAACTGTTTTTT
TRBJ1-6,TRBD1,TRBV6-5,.,CASGAEQGRLHF,TGTGCCAGCGGGGCTGAACAGGGGCGTCTCCACTTT
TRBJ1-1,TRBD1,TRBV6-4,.,CASPDRAGPEAFF,TGTGCCAGCCCGGACAGGGCGGGACCTGAAGCTTTCTTT
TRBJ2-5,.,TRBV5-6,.,CASSIPGAGGETQYF,TGTGCCAGCAGCATCCCCGGGGCCGGGGGAGAGACCCAGTACTTC
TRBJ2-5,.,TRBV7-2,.,CASTKGPGSETQYF,TGTGCCAGCACCAAAGGGCCAGGGTCGGAGACCCAGTACTTC
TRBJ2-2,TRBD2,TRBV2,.,CASSAGTITNTGELFF,TGTGCCAGCAGTGCCGGGACTATAACGAACACCGGGGAGCTGTTTTTT
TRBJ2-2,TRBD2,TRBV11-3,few,CASSYTGTTDTGELFF,TGTGCCAGCAGCTACACCGGGACTACAGACACCGGGGAGCTGTTTTTT
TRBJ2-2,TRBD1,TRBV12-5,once,CASGLRQGADTGELFF,TGTGCTAGTGGCCTCCGACAGGGGGCGGACACCGGGGAGCTGTTTTTT
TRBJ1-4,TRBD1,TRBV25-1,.,CACRTGNEKLFF,TGTGCCTGTAGGACAGGGAATGAAAAACTGTTTTTT
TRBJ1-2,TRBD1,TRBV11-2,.,CASSLVGTAPYTF,TGTGCCAGCAGCTTAGTGGGGACAGCTCCTTACACCTTC
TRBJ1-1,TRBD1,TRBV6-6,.,CASSYSEGTVAFF,TGTGCCAGCAGTTACTCGGAAGGGACAGTAGCTTTCTTT
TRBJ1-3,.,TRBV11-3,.,CASSLDGYSGNTIYF,TGTGCCAGCAGCTTAGACGGTTACTCTGGAAACACCATATATTTT
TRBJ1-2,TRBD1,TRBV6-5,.,CASSPPMTGNYGYTF,TGTGCCAGCAGCCCACCCATGACAGGGAACTATGGCTACACCTTC
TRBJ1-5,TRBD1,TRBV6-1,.,CASSDVYGTGSNQPQHF,TGTGCCAGCAGTGACGTCTATGGGACAGGGAGCAATCAGCCCCAGCATTTT
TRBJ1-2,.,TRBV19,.,CASSIDRESNYGYTF,TGTGCCAGTAGTATAGATAGGGAGTCTAACTATGGCTACACCTTC
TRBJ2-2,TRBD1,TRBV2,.,CASSVDRGGTGELFF,TGTGCCAGCAGTGTGGACAGGGGCGGCACCGGGGAGCTGTTTTTT
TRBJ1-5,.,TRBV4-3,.,CASSQEIGGNQPQHF,TGCGCCAGCAGCCAAGAAATTGGGGGGAATCAGCCCCAGCATTTT
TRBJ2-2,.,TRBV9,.,CASSVREPTGELFF,TGTGCCAGCAGCGTACGGGAACCCACCGGGGAGCTGTTTTTT